Presented here are 2 T cell receptor beta chains from one specimen sequenced in a study of cytomegalovirus exposure and HLA in healthy donors. The repertoire was sequenced with immunoSEQ multiplex PCR; TCRdb's copy has only in-frame clones and lacks some. The table lists about 200,000 clones, roughly 91% of them singletons, with about 2% in the top ten. The sample was PBMCs. All receptors derive from a woman aged 18-29 years in good health and CMV-seropositive.

The genes are TRBV6-5 and TRBJ2-7; TRBD2 matches 9 bases. The V gene end was trimmed by 2 bases and the J gene end by 3 bases; junction bases not matched to a gene: 5. The CDR3 runs to 15 residues. CDR1 is MNHEY and CDR2 is SVGAGI in the germline V gene. As DNA, the CDR3 is TGTGCCAGCAGTTACCCGGGACTAGCTATCTACGAGCAGTACTTC. Its protein product is CASSYPGLAIYEQYF.

The V gene is TRBV2, the J gene TRBJ1-4; a possible D gene is TRBD1 (6 bases). V was cut by 6 bases and J by 5 bases, with 7 bases left in between. The CDR3 totals 12 residues. Germline V gene lookup returns CDR1 SNHLY and CDR2 FYNNEI. CDR3 coding DNA: TGTGCCAGCAGCAGGGGCAATGAAAAACTGTTTTTT. Translated: CASSRGNEKLFF.